This TCR beta chain was observed in a study of cytomegalovirus exposure and HLA in healthy donors. This CDR3 is 16 amino acids long. CDR1 is MNHNY and CDR2 is SVGAGI in the germline V gene (reference sequence). Unmatched junction bases numbered 9, after V lost 0 bases and J lost 4 bases. Libraries were prepared by immunoSEQ multiplex PCR; TCRdb keeps only in-frame clonotypes and omits some of them. The data show fewer than 95,000 clones, with roughly 92% seen just once and 0.6% to 0.8% held by the top ten. Sequences were obtained from PBMCs. The TCR sequence derives from a woman younger than 30 in good health and CMV-seronegative. This rearrangement joins TRBV6-6 to TRBJ2-7; 7 nucleotides line up with TRBD2. The CDR3 protein is CASSYSVGLGAYEQYF. The CDR3 nucleotides are TGTGCCAGCAGTTACTCGGTCGGACTAGGCGCTTACGAGCAGTACTTC.